This section outlines one TCR beta chain sequence together with its context. Its antigen is still unknown. The data stem from a study of cytomegalovirus exposure and HLA in healthy donors. Primers: 60 Vbeta forward and 13 Jbeta reverse. Sequencing was performed with immunoSEQ multiplex PCR; in TCRdb, only in-frame clones are kept and a portion is missing. Of 180,000 or so clones listed, 75% are singletons. CDR1 and CDR2 (germline): MDHEN, SYDVKM. This CDR3 has 13 residues. Trimming took 11 bases from V and 2 from J, leaving 16 bases between them. Study observations and caveats: Excluded: some indistinguishable V segments such as TRBV6-2 and TRBV6-3.

This receptor was taken from a male donor in good health and CMV-seronegative. Material for sequencing was PBMCs. The chain carries TRBV28 and TRBJ2-7, with a weak D call TRBD2 (7 bases). The CDR3, as DNA: TGTGCCGTGGGGGGGCTAGGGCCCTACGAGCAGTACTTC. Residues: CAVGGLGPYEQYF.